These 5 T cell receptor beta chains share one sample of origin, sequenced in a study of Ad26.COV2.S vaccination and SARS-CoV-2 variants. Treatment denoted: about 20 received Ad26.COV2.S at low or high dose, single or two shots; 5 received placebo; per-sample allocation not given. Samples were taken on day 63 after the first vaccine or placebo injection. Libraries were prepared by immunoSEQ multiplex PCR; TCRdb keeps only in-frame clonotypes and omits some of them. The sample consists of more than 300,000 clones, approximately 90% of them appearing once. Here the sequenced sample was peripheral blood, taken in a trial of Ad26.COV2.S vaccine versus placebo. All receptors derive from a person between 18 and 59 years old who received the Ad26.COV2.S COVID-19 vaccine or a placebo.

V gene TRBV5-6 combines with J gene TRBJ2-1; no clear D. Germline CDR1 reads SGHDT; CDR2 reads YYEEEE. The CDR3 sequence is 11 residues long. Trimming took off 0 bases at V and 8 bases at J, with 3 bases between the two ends. This CDR3 is CASSLAHEQFF. In DNA, the CDR3 is TGTGCCAGCAGCTTGGCCCATGAGCAGTTCTTC. Full variable domain (remainder filled in from reference TRBV5-6 and TRBJ2-1): DAGVTQSPTHLIKTRGQQVTLRCSPKSGHDTVSWYQQALGQGPQFIFQYYEEEERQRGNFPDRFSGHQFPNYSSELNVNALLLGDSALYLCASSLAHEQFFGPGTRLTVL.

This clone was detected a few times. J is TRBJ2-2 and V is TRBV9; D might be TRBD2 (5 bases). The germline V gene has CDR1 SGDLS and CDR2 YYNGEE. V was cut by 1 base and J by 7 bases, with 14 bases left in between. The CDR3 covers 15 residues. The CDR3 here is CASSVLEGLVGELFF. The CDR3 coding sequence is TGTGCCAGCAGCGTATTAGAAGGACTGGTCGGGGAGCTGTTTTTT.

This chain connects TRBV11-2 to TRBJ1-1; no clear D gene. Per the germline V gene, CDR1 is SGHAT and CDR2 is FQNNGV. The length of the CDR3 is 14 residues. Trimming cost V 3 bases and J 1 base, with 9 bases left between them. The CDR3 spells CASSLEGGNTEAFF. Here the CDR3 DNA reads TGTGCCAGCAGCTTGGAGGGAGGGAACACTGAAGCTTTCTTT.

The chain joins TRBV19 to TRBJ1-5; D is possibly TRBD1 (5 bases). The V and J ends lost 4 bases and 4 bases respectively, with 11 bases between them. The CDR3 totals 14 residues. Looked up from germline, CDR1 is LNHDA and CDR2 is SQIVND (reference sequence). CDR3 region: CASSTGFGNQPQHF. The CDR3 DNA sequence: TGTGCCAGTAGTACAGGGTTTGGGAATCAGCCCCAGCATTTT.

The chain combines TRBV6-5 with TRBJ1-6; D perhaps matches TRBD1 (6 bases). Trimming removed 2 bases from V and 4 bases from J, with 9 bases in between. CDR1 and CDR2 (germline): MNHEY, SVGAGI. The length of the CDR3 is 15 residues. The CDR3 DNA is TGTGCCAGCAGTTACGAAGGACAGTATAATTCACCCCTCCACTTT. This sequence encodes CASSYEGQYNSPLHF.